One sample yielded the 24 T cell receptor beta chains listed below, sequenced in a study of blood T cells in healthy people across ages. Through a sample-barcoded 5' primer and a J-beta primer mix, a second PCR was run for roughly 6 to 11 cycles. TCRdb independently ran MiXCR on the 5' RACE reads; one entry per CDR3 protein. Among 750,000 to 950,000 distinct CDR3 sequences listed, under 35% were seen once. The same sample was also studied in work on T cells of mothers and their children.

What was sequenced was blood. These TCRs come from a woman between 40 and 50 years old in good health.

By share, this clonotype ranks as medium-sized. The chain couples TRBV13 to TRBJ2-6; weak D call: TRBD2 (7 bases). V lost 6 bases, J lost 0 bases, and 15 bases lay in between. CDR1 and CDR2 (germline): PRHDT, FYEKMQ (reference sequence). The CDR3 totals 17 residues. CDR3 DNA: TGTGCCAGCAGGATACGGGGGGCCGCCTCTGGGGCCAACGTCCTGACTTTC. Protein: CASRIRGAASGANVLTF.

The chain couples TRBV18 to TRBJ2-1, with TRBD2 identical over 12 bases. The length of the CDR3 is 16 residues. V lost 0 bases and J lost 7; bases outside the gene matches: 4. Germline loops: CDR1 KGHSH, CDR2 LQKENI. The CDR3 here is CASSPPTSGGINEQFF. CDR3 DNA: TGTGCCAGCTCACCACCAACTAGCGGGGGGATTAATGAGCAGTTCTTC.

The chain combines TRBV29-1 with TRBJ1-1; D perhaps matches TRBD1 (6 bases). V lost 6 bases to trimming and J lost 5 bases, with 19 bases between them. The CDR3 sequence is 14 residues long. In germline, CDR1 is SQVTM, CDR2 ANQGSEA. Written as DNA, the CDR3 is TGCAGCGTAGGGGGACGGGCCCGGGAAACTGAAGCTTTCTTT. The encoded protein is CSVGGRARETEAFF. Looking up the rest from reference TRBV29-1 and TRBJ1-1 gives the full variable domain: SAVISQKPSRDICQRGTSLTIQCQVDSQVTMMFWYRQQPGQSLTLIATANQGSEATYESGFVIDKFPISRPNLTFSTLTVSNMSPEDSSIYLCSVGGRARETEAFFGQGTRLTVV.

The V call is TRBV6-1, the J call TRBJ2-7; weak D call: TRBD2 (7 bases). TRBJ2-5 explains the end of the DNA better; the J call may be wrong. Germline-derived CDR1 and CDR2 are MNHNS and SASEGT. The CDR3 sequence is 15 residues long. CDR3 nucleotide sequence: TGTGCCAGCAGGCACTTGGGGGGGGCGAGGGAGACCCAGTACTTC. Its protein is CASRHLGGARETQYF.

This clonotype was seen more than once but under ten times. The V and J genes are TRBV5-1 and TRBJ1-4; 9 nucleotides agree with TRBD1. With V trimmed by 3 bases and J by 8 bases, 8 bases remained unmatched. The CDR3 covers 15 residues. Germline CDR1 and CDR2: SGHRS and YFSETQ. CDR3 sequence reads: CASSSSGTGSEKLFF. The CDR3 DNA reads TGCGCCAGCAGCTCCTCGGGGACAGGGAGCGAAAAACTGTTTTTT.

Concerning this clonotype: This may be a read error, as it is one base from a much larger clone. J is TRBJ1-2 and V is TRBV30; no firm D call. The CDR3 is made up of 12 amino acids. Germline V gene data show CDR1 as GTSNPN and CDR2 as SVGIG (reference sequence). The CDR3 bases are TGTGCCTGGAGTGTAAGTCCCTATAGCTACACCTTC. Its translation: CAWSVSPYSYTF.

The chain combines TRBV27 with TRBJ2-2; D is unresolved. V gave up 2 bases and J gave up 4 bases, with 5 bases separating them. The length of the CDR3 is 13 residues. Germline lookup yields CDR1 MNHEY and CDR2 SMNVEV (reference sequence). The DNA for the CDR3 is TGTGCCAGCAGTTTAACGTTCACCGGGGAGCTGTTTTTT. It yields the protein CASSLTFTGELFF.

The chain is built from TRBV28 and TRBJ2-5; 7 bases align to TRBD2. The end of the DNA fits TRBJ2-7 better, so the J call may be wrong. CDR3 size: 14 residues. Germline assignment: CDR1 MDHEN and CDR2 SYDVKM. CDR3 loop: CASSLSGRDYEQYF. Here the CDR3 DNA reads TGTGCCAGCAGTCTTAGCGGGCGAGACTACGAGCAGTACTTC.

Regarding this clonotype: Because the CDR3 is missing its conserved closing phenylalanine or tryptophan, this is likely a read error. The chain is built from TRBV10-3 and TRBJ1-1, with 10 bases aligning to TRBD1. This CDR3 region has 15 residues. Germline V lookup: CDR1 ENHRY, CDR2 SYGVKD. After removal of 2 bases from V and 4 bases from J, the junction contained 4 bases not matched to a gene. The CDR3 DNA reads TGTGCCATCAGTGAGCCGGGACAGGGGACCACTGAAGCTTTCTGT. It specifies CAISEPGQGTTEAFC.

The CDR3: CASSALAGPYEQYF. The CDR3 DNA sequence: TGTGCCAGCAGCGCCCTAGCGGGGCCCTACGAGCAGTACTTC. The chain couples TRBV13 to TRBJ2-5, with TRBD2 identical over 9 bases. The J call may be in error: the DNA end matches TRBJ2-7 better. The CDR3 has 14 amino acids. Germline values: CDR1 PRHDT, CDR2 FYEKMQ (reference sequence).

This chain links TRBV7-3 with TRBJ2-1; TRBD1 or TRBD2 may be the D gene (5 bases each). CDR1 and CDR2 from the germline V gene are SGHTA and FQGTGA. The CDR3 loop spans 15 amino acids. V dropped 2 bases and J dropped 4 bases, with 12 bases sitting between them. The CDR3 protein is CASSLGTAIYNEQFF. CDR3 sequence (DNA): TGTGCCAGCAGCTTAGGGACCGCAATATACAATGAGCAGTTCTTC.

The CDR3 region is CSASGEYNSPLHF. CDR3 bases: TGCAGTGCTAGTGGGGAGTATAATTCACCCCTCCACTTT. The rearrangement links TRBV20-1 to TRBJ1-6; D is unclear. CDR1 and CDR2 from the germline V gene are DFQATT and SNEGSKA (reference sequence). The CDR3 covers 13 residues. Trimming stripped 3 bases from V and 4 bases from J, with 7 bases between.

A few counts support this clonotype. The chain joins TRBV27 to TRBJ1-2; D unresolved. This CDR3 has 13 residues. V lost 4 bases and J lost 2, with 8 bases in between. CDR1 is MNHEY and CDR2 is SMNVEV in the germline V gene (reference sequence). The CDR3 region is CASSSETNYGYTF. CDR3 nucleotides: TGTGCCAGCAGTTCTGAGACAAACTATGGCTACACCTTC.

This clonotype was detected many times. This rearrangement joins TRBV5-1 to TRBJ2-3, with D maybe TRBD2 (5 bases). V lost 0 bases and J lost 4, with 9 bases in between. Looked up from germline, CDR1 is SGHRS and CDR2 is YFSETQ. CDR3 length: 14 residues. CDR3 loop: CASSLAGEADTQYF. The CDR3 nucleotides are TGCGCCAGCAGCTTGGCCGGGGAAGCAGATACGCAGTATTTT.

This sequence joins TRBV5-1 and TRBJ2-1, with 10 bases that match TRBD1. Germline values: CDR1 SGHRS, CDR2 YFSETQ. The CDR3 totals 17 residues. V was pared by 1 base and J by 8 bases, with 12 bases of the junction left unmatched. CDR3: CASSLFLPGQGIDEQFF. DNA for the CDR3: TGCGCCAGCAGCTTGTTTCTCCCGGGACAGGGGATTGATGAGCAGTTCTTC.

Comments on this clonotype: A much larger clone sits a single nucleotide away, making a read error possible. V is TRBV20-1 and J is TRBJ2-3; 13 nucleotides line up with TRBD2. With V trimmed by 3 bases and J by 8 bases, 11 bases remained unmatched. This CDR3 region has 16 residues. The germline CDR1 and CDR2 sequences are DFQATT and SNEGSKA (reference sequence). The CDR3 sequence is CSARARLAGGSVTQYF. The CDR3 DNA follows: TGCAGTGCTAGGGCCCGACTAGCGGGGGGTTCTGTTACGCAGTATTTT.

The table lists this clonotype with a count of one. This may arise from a read error, as a much more abundant clone is one base away. The chain is built from TRBV24-1 and TRBJ2-4; TRBD2 matches at 7 bases. This CDR3 contains 13 residues. Germline CDR1 KGHDR, CDR2 SFDVKD. Germline trimming cut 7 bases from V and 4 bases from J; bases unmatched to any gene: 3. CDR3 sequence (DNA): TGTGCCACCAGGGGGGGGGGAAAAAACATTCAGTACTTC. Translating gives CATRGGGKNIQYF.

V usage is TRBV10-3 and J usage is TRBJ2-7, with D possibly TRBD2 on 6 matching bases. V shed 2 bases and J shed 6 bases, with 11 bases lying between them. The CDR3 is made up of 13 amino acids. CDR1 and CDR2 (germline): ENHRY, SYGVKD. CDR3 sequence (DNA): TGTGCCATCAGTGAGGGAGGGTCTGGCGAGCAGTACTTC. Translated: CAISEGGSGEQYF.

This clonotype was observed once. The CDR3 loop is CASSDTREDDTEAFF. CDR3 DNA sequence: TGTGCCAGCAGTGATACCAGGGAGGATGACACTGAAGCTTTCTTT. The chain couples TRBV2 to TRBJ1-1; D might be TRBD1 (5 bases). V was clipped by 3 bases and J by 3 bases, with 14 bases between them. Germline CDR1 reads SNHLY; CDR2 reads FYNNEI. The length of the CDR3 is 15 residues.

This clonotype was counted a few times. The J gene is TRBJ1-1, the V gene TRBV20-1; possibly TRBD1 for D (5 bases). Deletions cut 5 bases from V and 12 bases from J, with 25 bases between. Germline values: CDR1 DFQATT, CDR2 SNEGSKA (reference sequence). The CDR3 spans 14 residues. The DNA for the CDR3 is TGCAGTGCTCGGGCCGGGTCCACCGGGGGAGAAACTTTCTTT. Residues: CSARAGSTGGETFF.

This chain joins TRBV5-1 and TRBJ1-1; D is unclear. V was cut by 1 base and J by 5 bases, with 9 bases left in between. Germline CDR1 is SGHRS and CDR2 is YFSETQ. CDR3 size: 13 residues. The CDR3 DNA reads TGCGCCAGCAGCTTGAGTTGGAGGACTGAAGCTTTCTTT. Amino acids: CASSLSWRTEAFF. Full variable domain (rest looked up from reference TRBV5-1 and TRBJ1-1): KAGVTQTPRYLIKTRGQQVTLSCSPISGHRSVSWYQQTPGQGLQFLFEYFSETQRNKGNFPGRFSGRQFSNSRSEMNVSTLELGDSALYLCASSLSWRTEAFFGQGTRLTVV.

This clonotype was seen ten or more times. This chain connects TRBV5-1 to TRBJ2-5, with D hard to call. The DNA end is a closer match to TRBJ2-7, so the J assignment may be wrong. From germline, CDR1 is SGHRS and CDR2 YFSETQ. The CDR3 extends over 13 amino acids. Here the CDR3 reads CASSLAGPSEQYF. The CDR3 DNA reads TGCGCCAGCAGCTTGGCTGGACCCTCCGAGCAGTACTTC.

The chain joins TRBV5-1 to TRBJ1-1, with 11 bases lining up with TRBD1. The CDR3 has 15 residues. Germline CDR1 and CDR2: SGHRS and YFSETQ. The ends lost 4 bases at V and 4 bases at J; junction bases unmatched: 6. This CDR3 reads CASSTGQGAGTEAFF. In nucleotides, the CDR3 is TGCGCCAGCAGCACAGGACAGGGGGCCGGCACTGAAGCTTTCTTT.

In its sample, this clonotype was seen once. A much larger clonotype is one base distant, so this may be a read error. The chain uses TRBV7-9 and TRBJ2-1, with a weak D call TRBD2 (6 bases). Judging by the DNA end, TRBJ2-7 fits better; the J call may be wrong. Per the germline V gene, CDR1 is SEHNR and CDR2 is FQNEAQ (reference sequence). CDR3 length: 16 amino acids. Here the CDR3 reads CASSLERASSYNEQYF. The CDR3 DNA is TGTGCCAGCAGCTTAGAGCGGGCTAGCTCCTACAATGAGCAGTACTTC.